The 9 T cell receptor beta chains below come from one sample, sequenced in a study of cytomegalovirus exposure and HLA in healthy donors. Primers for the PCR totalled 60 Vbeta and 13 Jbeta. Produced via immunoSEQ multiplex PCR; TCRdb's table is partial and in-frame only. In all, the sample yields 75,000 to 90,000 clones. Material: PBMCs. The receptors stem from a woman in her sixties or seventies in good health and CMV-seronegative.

The DNA for the CDR3 is TGTGCCAGCAGTTTAGTCCTCGGCGGGGAGAGGTATGGCTACACCTTC. Translation: CASSLVLGGERYGYTF. The chain couples TRBV28 to TRBJ1-2, with D uncertain. The V and J ends lost 2 bases and 5 bases respectively, with 18 bases between them. The CDR3 is made up of 16 amino acids. In germline, CDR1 is MDHEN, CDR2 SYDVKM.

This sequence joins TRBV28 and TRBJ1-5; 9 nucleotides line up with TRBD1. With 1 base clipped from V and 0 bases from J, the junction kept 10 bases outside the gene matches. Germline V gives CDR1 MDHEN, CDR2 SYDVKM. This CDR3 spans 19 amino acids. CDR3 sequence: CASSLLGTGLLYSNQPQHF. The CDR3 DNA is TGTGCCAGCAGTTTATTAGGGACAGGGCTTCTTTATAGCAATCAGCCCCAGCATTTT.

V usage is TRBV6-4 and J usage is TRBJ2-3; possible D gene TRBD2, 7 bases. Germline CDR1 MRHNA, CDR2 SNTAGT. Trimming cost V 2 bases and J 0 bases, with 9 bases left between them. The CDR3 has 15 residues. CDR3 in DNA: TGTGCCAGCAGTGACGGGGGGGCTAGCACAGATACGCAGTATTTT. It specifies CASSDGGASTDTQYF.

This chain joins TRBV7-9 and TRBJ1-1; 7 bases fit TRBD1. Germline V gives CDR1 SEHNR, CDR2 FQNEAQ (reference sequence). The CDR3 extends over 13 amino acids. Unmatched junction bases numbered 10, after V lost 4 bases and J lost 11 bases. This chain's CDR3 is CASSSAGTDEAFF. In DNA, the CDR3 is TGTGCCAGCAGCTCAGCCGGGACAGACGAGGCTTTCTTT.

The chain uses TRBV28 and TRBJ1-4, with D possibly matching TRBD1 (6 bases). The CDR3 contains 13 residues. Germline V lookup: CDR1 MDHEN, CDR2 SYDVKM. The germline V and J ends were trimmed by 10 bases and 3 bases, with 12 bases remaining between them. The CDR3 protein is CATTGRANEKLFF. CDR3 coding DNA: TGTGCCACAACAGGGCGCGCTAATGAAAAACTGTTTTTT. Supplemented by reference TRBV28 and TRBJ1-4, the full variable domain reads DVKVTQSSRYLVKRTGEKVFLECVQDMDHENMFWYRQDPGLGLRLIYFSYDVKMKEKGDIPEGYSVSREKKERFSLILESASTNQTSMYLCATTGRANEKLFFGSGTQLSVL.

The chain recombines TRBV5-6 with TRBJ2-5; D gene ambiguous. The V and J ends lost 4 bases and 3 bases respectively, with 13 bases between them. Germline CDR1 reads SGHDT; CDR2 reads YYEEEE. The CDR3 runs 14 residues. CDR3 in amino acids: CASSPVYSKETQYF. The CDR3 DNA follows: TGTGCCAGCAGCCCAGTGTACAGTAAAGAGACCCAGTACTTC.

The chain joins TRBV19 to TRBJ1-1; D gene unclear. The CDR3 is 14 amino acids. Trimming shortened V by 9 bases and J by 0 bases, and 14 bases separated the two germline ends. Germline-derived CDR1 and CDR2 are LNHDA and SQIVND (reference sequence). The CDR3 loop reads CASGDWSMNTEAFF. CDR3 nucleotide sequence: TGTGCCAGCGGCGACTGGAGCATGAACACTGAAGCTTTCTTT.

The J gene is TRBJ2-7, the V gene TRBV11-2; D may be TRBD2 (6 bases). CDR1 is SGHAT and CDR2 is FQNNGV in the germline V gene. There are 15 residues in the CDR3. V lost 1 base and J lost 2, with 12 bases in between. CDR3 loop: CASSLGRGTTYEQYF. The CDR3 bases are TGTGCCAGCAGCTTAGGGAGGGGAACTACCTACGAGCAGTACTTC.

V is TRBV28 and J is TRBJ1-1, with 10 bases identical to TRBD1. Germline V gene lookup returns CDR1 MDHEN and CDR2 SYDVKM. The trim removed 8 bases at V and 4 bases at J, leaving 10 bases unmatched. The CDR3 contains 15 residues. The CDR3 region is CASRSMDRGSTEAFF. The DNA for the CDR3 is TGTGCCAGCCGATCTATGGACAGGGGGAGCACTGAAGCTTTCTTT. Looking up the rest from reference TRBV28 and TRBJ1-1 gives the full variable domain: DVKVTQSSRYLVKRTGEKVFLECVQDMDHENMFWYRQDPGLGLRLIYFSYDVKMKEKGDIPEGYSVSREKKERFSLILESASTNQTSMYLCASRSMDRGSTEAFFGQGTRLTVV.